The present TCR beta chain was sequenced within a study of blood T cell repertoires in COVID-19. In the study overall: Italy, Spain and the United States were the sources of the convalescent and acute COVID-19 samples.

In the original processing: Amplification with reference gene primers provided the estimates of nucleated cell counts. Libraries were prepared by immunoSEQ multiplex PCR; TCRdb keeps only in-frame clonotypes and omits some of them. V, J and clone size reflect that table, while D and trimming were determined from the DNA. The data show roughly 390,000 clones, about 85% seen once. Per germline, CDR1 LGHDT and CDR2 YNNKEL (reference sequence). The CDR3 has 19 residues. The J segment lost 5 bases and the V segment lost 0 bases, leaving 12 bases of the junction unmatched. V gene TRBV3-1 (or the pseudogene TRBV3-2) combines with J gene TRBJ1-4, with 10 bases lining up with TRBD1. The clonotype originates from a woman between 18 and 29 years old with acute or convalescent COVID-19. Sample: peripheral blood. Written as DNA, the CDR3 is TGTGCCAGCAGCCAAGATTTGGCGGGACAGGGGAGGAGAAATGAAAAACTGTTTTTT. Residues: CASSQDLAGQGRRNEKLFF.